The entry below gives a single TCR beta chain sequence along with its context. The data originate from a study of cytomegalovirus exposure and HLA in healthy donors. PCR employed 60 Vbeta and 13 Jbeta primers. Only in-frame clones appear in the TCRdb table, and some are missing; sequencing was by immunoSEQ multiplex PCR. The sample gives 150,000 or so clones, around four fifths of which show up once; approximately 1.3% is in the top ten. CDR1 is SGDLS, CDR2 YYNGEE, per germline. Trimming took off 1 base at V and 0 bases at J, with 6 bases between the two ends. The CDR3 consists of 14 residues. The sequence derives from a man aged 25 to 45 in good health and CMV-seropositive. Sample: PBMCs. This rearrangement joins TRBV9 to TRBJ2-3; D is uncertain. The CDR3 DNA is TGTGCCAGCAGCGTAACTCCGAGCACAGATACGCAGTATTTT. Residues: CASSVTPSTDTQYF. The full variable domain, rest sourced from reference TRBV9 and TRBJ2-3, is DSGVTQTPKHLITATGQRVTLRCSPRSGDLSVYWYQQSLDQGLQFLIQYYNGEERAKGNILERFSAQQFPDLHSELNLSSLELGDSALYFCASSVTPSTDTQYFGPGTRLTVL.